The 12 T cell receptor beta chains below come from one sample, sequenced in a study of blood T cell repertoires in COVID-19. TCRdb's table, derived via immunoSEQ multiplex PCR, lists solely in-frame clones and lacks some. This repertoire shows 150,000 to 200,000 clones, around 80% found once; its top ten account for more than 14%. The source material was peripheral blood. All receptors derive from a woman in her 70s with COVID-19, enrolled during active disease.

This clone was found once. The V call is TRBV24-1, the J call TRBJ1-2, with 7 bases lining up with TRBD1. The CDR3 covers 17 residues. V was clipped by 3 bases and J by 0 bases; unmatched bases: 9. Looked up from germline, CDR1 is KGHDR and CDR2 is SFDVKD. In DNA form, the CDR3 reads TGTGCCACCAGTGATCTTGCCGGGACAGTAGCTAACTATGGCTACACCTTC. Translating it yields CATSDLAGTVANYGYTF.

V gene TRBV14 combines with J gene TRBJ2-5, with D perhaps matching TRBD1 (5 bases). The germline V and J ends were trimmed by 4 bases and 0 bases, with 9 bases remaining between them. This CDR3 contains 14 residues. Germline V gene data show CDR1 as SGHDN and CDR2 as FVKESK. CDR3 coding DNA: TGTGCCAGCAGCCGAAGACAGTACCAAGAGACCCAGTACTTC. It codes for CASSRRQYQETQYF.

The V gene is TRBV28, the J gene TRBJ2-7; 7 nucleotides agree with TRBD1. Germline CDR1 and CDR2: MDHEN and SYDVKM. The V segment lost 5 bases and the J segment 3 bases; nucleotides outside the gene matches: 10. This CDR3 has 15 amino acids. CDR3 sequence reads: CASSPTDRVVYEQYF. CDR3 nucleotide sequence: TGTGCCAGCAGTCCCACCGACAGGGTCGTCTACGAGCAGTACTTC.

The CDR3 sequence: CASRPPGTRSNEQFF. The CDR3 DNA sequence: TGTGCCAGCAGGCCACCGGGGACTAGAAGCAATGAGCAGTTCTTC. This chain uses TRBV28 with TRBJ2-1, with 8 bases aligning to TRBD2. After removal of 6 bases from V and 6 bases from J, the junction contained 10 bases not matched to a gene. Per germline, CDR1 MDHEN and CDR2 SYDVKM. The CDR3 length is 15 residues.

This clone has a handful of counts. V gene TRBV29-1 combines with J gene TRBJ2-5; the D gene is possibly TRBD1 (6 bases). Germline CDR1 is SQVTM and CDR2 is ANQGSEA. With 3 bases removed from V and 4 bases from J, the gap between germline ends came to 12 bases. The CDR3 contains 13 residues. The chain's CDR3 is CSVDARGGETQYF. In nucleotides, the CDR3 is TGCAGCGTTGACGCCAGAGGGGGAGAGACCCAGTACTTC. The full variable domain, rest sourced from reference TRBV29-1 and TRBJ2-5, is SAVISQKPSRDICQRGTSLTIQCQVDSQVTMMFWYRQQPGQSLTLIATANQGSEATYESGFVIDKFPISRPNLTFSTLTVSNMSPEDSSIYLCSVDARGGETQYFGPGTRLLVL.

The V and J genes are TRBV27 and TRBJ1-2, with TRBD1 matching over 8 bases. J gave up 4 bases and V 5 bases, and 9 bases lay outside the gene matches. The CDR3 consists of 15 residues. Germline V gene data show CDR1 as MNHEY and CDR2 as SMNVEV (reference sequence). The DNA of the CDR3 is TGTGCCAGCAGTCTATATGGACAGGGACTCTATGGCTACACCTTC. This sequence encodes CASSLYGQGLYGYTF.

This rearrangement joins TRBV2 to TRBJ1-1, with D unresolved. The CDR3 contains 12 residues. The germline gives CDR1 SNHLY, CDR2 FYNNEI. The germline V and J ends were trimmed by 6 bases and 4 bases, with 9 bases remaining between them. The CDR3 is CASSNRVTEAFF. The CDR3, as DNA: TGTGCCAGCAGCAATCGGGTCACTGAAGCTTTCTTT.

CDR3 residues: CASSSSGGSTEAFF. CDR3 sequence (DNA): TGTGCCAGCAGCTCGTCGGGGGGGAGCACTGAAGCTTTCTTT. The V and J genes are TRBV7-9 and TRBJ1-1; D is possibly TRBD1 (5 bases). With 4 bases removed from V and 4 bases from J, the gap between germline ends came to 13 bases. The germline gives CDR1 SEHNR, CDR2 FQNEAQ (reference sequence). The CDR3 runs to 14 residues.

The chain recombines TRBV28 with TRBJ1-4, with a weak D call TRBD1 (6 bases). The CDR3 has 14 residues. CDR1 MDHEN and CDR2 SYDVKM come from the germline V gene. Trimming took off 6 bases at V and 8 bases at J, with 16 bases between the two ends. The CDR3 region is CASRGDTWGEKLFF. The CDR3 nucleotides are TGTGCCAGCAGGGGGGACACCTGGGGAGAAAAACTGTTTTTT.

About this clone itself: The identical CDR3 is also encoded by other nucleotide sequences in the sample. The chain recombines TRBV20-1 with TRBJ1-1; possible D gene TRBD1, 5 bases. The V gene lost 6 bases and the J gene lost 1 base, with 6 bases spanning the gap. The germline V gene has CDR1 DFQATT and CDR2 SNEGSKA (reference sequence). The CDR3 has 11 residues. The DNA for the CDR3 is TGCAGTGCCCAGGGGAACACTGAAGCTTTCTTT. Translating gives CSAQGNTEAFF.

This sequence joins TRBV5-5 and TRBJ2-5; D ambiguous. Germline assignment: CDR1 SGHKS and CDR2 YYEKEE (reference sequence). V lost 5 bases to trimming and J lost 2 bases, with 7 bases between them. This CDR3 has 12 amino acids. The CDR3 sequence: CASSVGQETQYF. CDR3 DNA: TGTGCCAGCAGTGTCGGGCAAGAGACCCAGTACTTC.

The V gene is TRBV30, the J gene TRBJ1-2; 7 nucleotides match TRBD1. Germline V gene sequence: CDR1 GTSNPN, CDR2 SVGIG (reference sequence). The junction had 15 bases not matched to a gene; V was cut back by 7 bases and J by 7 bases. The length of the CDR3 is 14 residues. The CDR3 region has the DNA TGTGCCTCCCAGCGGATAGGGGGCCTAGGTGGCTACACCTTC. Translating it yields CASQRIGGLGGYTF.